Listed below are T cell receptor beta chains from one sample, sequenced in a study of blood T cell repertoires in COVID-19. Generated by immunoSEQ multiplex PCR, the TCRdb table keeps only in-frame clones and is missing some. The table includes more than 300,000 clones, 88% detected once. The sequenced sample was peripheral blood. Receptors originate from a woman aged 70-85 years with COVID-19, enrolled during active disease. Both conserved end residues are part of each CDR3. A D gene is named only where the DNA matches it firmly.

j_gene,v_gene,d_gene,CDR3aa
TRBJ2-3,TRBV28,-,CASTRGSSVTDTQYF
TRBJ2-6,TRBV6-2/TRBV6-3,TRBD2,CASSRGGSGANVLTF
TRBJ2-2,TRBV2,-,CASNPAGAGELFF
TRBJ2-2,TRBV27,-,CASSSARGWTELFF
TRBJ1-2,TRBV10-3,-,CAVLSGGDGYTF
TRBJ1-1,TRBV29-1,-,CSVVQSSTEAFF
TRBJ2-7,TRBV28,TRBD1,CASSLETGGTYEQYF
TRBJ1-2,TRBV19,-,CASSITGINYGYTF
TRBJ1-1,TRBV10-3,TRBD1,CASRQGLTNTEAFF
TRBJ1-2,TRBV12-3/TRBV12-4,-,CASSSGVYGYTF
TRBJ2-7,TRBV5-1,TRBD1,CASSLGQGSTYEQYF
TRBJ2-7,TRBV5-6,-,CASSPALSSYEQYF
TRBJ2-7,TRBV14,-,CASSLQSSYEQYF
TRBJ2-3,TRBV4-2,TRBD1,CATLGGQGTDTQYF
TRBJ2-1,TRBV28,-,CASSLKSREQFF
TRBJ1-3,TRBV6-5,-,CASTFGWSSGNTIYF
TRBJ1-2,TRBV27,TRBD1,CASSFGRYTGVYGYTF
TRBJ1-2,TRBV19,-,CASSTISGTPASYTF
TRBJ2-7,TRBV12-5,TRBD2,CASGSRTSGGDEQYF
TRBJ2-1,TRBV14,-,CASSPITSTTYNEQFF
TRBJ2-2,TRBV19,-,CASSFGVNVGELFF